The rows below give T cell receptor beta chains drawn from one sample of a study of beta chain features in type 1 diabetes. Sequencing used immunoSEQ multiplex PCR; TCRdb keeps in-frame clones, though not all of them. The sample carries hundreds of thousands of clones, over 12% recorded once. The sample was naive CD4+ T cells from blood. The receptor source for this set is a young man with type 1 diabetes. Both conserved end residues are part of each CDR3. The order of the fields is V gene, J gene, CDR3 protein.

v_gene: TRBV28
j_gene: TRBJ2-3
CDR3aa: CASGTSGATDTQYF

v_gene: TRBV10-3
j_gene: TRBJ1-1
CDR3aa: CAISDFRDAEAFF

v_gene: TRBV4-3
j_gene: TRBJ2-3
CDR3aa: CASSQVMTDTQYF

v_gene: TRBV29-1
j_gene: TRBJ2-2
CDR3aa: CSGGHPNTGELFF

v_gene: TRBV30
j_gene: TRBJ1-2
CDR3aa: CAWNRGPGGYTF

v_gene: TRBV10-3
j_gene: TRBJ2-1
CDR3aa: CAITKDSSYNEQFF

v_gene: TRBV7-2
j_gene: TRBJ1-2
CDR3aa: CASSRQVYGYTF

v_gene: TRBV7-7
j_gene: TRBJ2-5
CDR3aa: CASSPRLAGFQETQYF

v_gene: TRBV18
j_gene: TRBJ2-3
CDR3aa: CASSPWTSGFVTSTDTQYF

v_gene: TRBV9
j_gene: TRBJ1-5
CDR3aa: CASSAGSRDQPQHF

v_gene: TRBV21-1
j_gene: TRBJ2-7
CDR3aa: CASSLFECAVDEQYF

v_gene: TRBV10-3
j_gene: TRBJ2-5
CDR3aa: CAISTDQGTETQYF

v_gene: TRBV7-9
j_gene: TRBJ2-3
CDR3aa: CASSRSMGVAADTQYF

v_gene: TRBV5-4
j_gene: TRBJ2-7
CDR3aa: CASSLVDRGNEQYF